Below are 9 T cell receptor beta chains sequenced from a single sample in a study of T-cell reconstitution after alpha-beta-depleted transplantation in children. As it was prepared, the TCRbeta library received unique molecular identifiers. In TCRdb, the PCR reads were re-called with MiXCR into one record per CDR3 protein. The repertoire holds 300,000 to 350,000 distinct CDR3 sequences, with 23% as singletons. The sample here was PBMCs, mostly from graft donor cells, taken 180 days after TCRalphabeta/CD19-depleted stem cell transplant. These receptors all come from a male patient between 10 and 17 years old who had a stem cell transplant for acute lymphoblastic leukemia, so the T cells may come from the graft donor.

The chain uses TRBV5-1 and TRBJ2-3, with 8 positions matching TRBD2. Germline CDR1 and CDR2: SGHRS and YFSETQ. The V gene end was trimmed by 3 bases and the J gene end by 4 bases; junction bases not matched to a gene: 13. The CDR3 has 17 residues. The CDR3 spells CASSWDGRTGGPDTQYF. In DNA, the CDR3 is TGCGCCAGCAGCTGGGATGGTAGGACGGGAGGGCCAGATACGCAGTATTTT.

The V call is TRBV12-3 or TRBV12-4, the J call TRBJ2-3, with 14 bases that match TRBD2. V lost 5 bases to trimming and J lost 4 bases; unmatched junction nucleotides: 8. CDR3 size: 17 residues. The CDR3 nucleotides are TGTGCCAGCAGTCTAGGACCGGGACTAGCGGGAGCAGATACGCAGTATTTT. Its protein product is CASSLGPGLAGADTQYF.

This sequence joins TRBV5-4 and TRBJ2-5, with 14 bases fitting TRBD2. Per germline, CDR1 SGHNT and CDR2 YYREEE (reference sequence). V lost 4 bases, J lost 5 bases, and 4 bases stayed unmatched. This CDR3 is 15 amino acids long. In nucleotides, the CDR3 is TGTGCCAGCAGCAAGACTAGCGGGAGGGCGGAGACCCAGTACTTC. Protein: CASSKTSGRAETQYF.

This clonotype has more than one count but fewer than ten. This chain links TRBV12-3 or TRBV12-4 with TRBJ2-7, with TRBD2 matching 7 bases. The CDR3 consists of 14 residues. J lost 2 bases, V lost 4 bases, and 5 bases had no gene match. CDR3 DNA: TGTGCCAGCAGTTACAGCGGGATGCCCTACGAGCAGTACTTC. It yields the protein CASSYSGMPYEQYF.

DNA of the CDR3: TGCGCCAGCAGCCTCAGTGGACTCCCCTGGGGGGGCCAAGAGACCCAGTACTTC. Protein product: CASSLSGLPWGGQETQYF. The chain employs TRBV4-1 and TRBJ2-5, with 7 bases matching TRBD2. The V gene end was trimmed by 4 bases and the J gene end by 1 base; junction bases not matched to a gene: 15. Germline values: CDR1 MGHRA, CDR2 YSYEKL. CDR3 length: 18 residues.

J is TRBJ2-5 and V is TRBV29-1; 10 bases agree with TRBD2. Germline CDR1 SQVTM, CDR2 ANQGSEA. CDR3 length equals 16 residues. V was clipped by 4 bases and J by 1 base; unmatched bases: 9. CDR3 sequence reads: CSVATSGWTLQETQYF. CDR3 DNA sequence: TGCAGCGTTGCGACTAGCGGGTGGACCCTCCAAGAGACCCAGTACTTC.

The genes are TRBV30 and TRBJ1-2; perhaps TRBD1 as D (5 bases). The CDR3 totals 13 residues. V was pared by 2 bases and J by 4 bases, with 11 bases between. The germline V gene encodes CDR1 GTSNPN and CDR2 SVGIG (reference sequence). The CDR3 protein is CAWSTTVAYGYTF. The CDR3 DNA sequence: TGTGCCTGGAGTACGACAGTAGCCTATGGCTACACCTTC.

The chain joins TRBV4-1 to TRBJ2-6; 8 nucleotides align to TRBD1. Losses at the gene ends were 1 base for V and 3 bases for J; bases not matched to a gene: 11. Germline V gene sequence: CDR1 MGHRA, CDR2 YSYEKL. CDR3 length equals 19 residues. The CDR3 DNA follows: TGCGCCAGCAGCCAAGTTGGCAGGGGGCAACTGAATGGGGCCAACGTCCTGACTTTC. Translated, it gives CASSQVGRGQLNGANVLTF.

In this sample, this clonotype turned up a few times. The chain carries TRBV12-3 or TRBV12-4 and TRBJ1-1, with D possibly being TRBD1 (5 bases). The CDR3 has 13 amino acids. V was clipped by 6 bases and J by 9 bases, with 17 bases between them. The CDR3 nucleotides are TGTGCCAGCAGCTGGACCCAGGGTACCCAAGCTTTCTTT. Translation gives CASSWTQGTQAFF.